This TCR beta chain is drawn from a study of T cell repertoires and Cas9 in healthy adults listed by TCRdb under 2018. A note on the overall study: Within the CD4 and CD8 compartments, the researchers characterized SpCas9-reactive T cells in terms of multi-effector potency, cytotoxicity and lineage determination. This study looked at whether people already carry T cell immunity to the Streptococcus pyogenes Cas9 nuclease (SpCas9), the enzyme used in CRISPR gene editing. Overall study outcomes, separate from this receptor: Proliferation and function of SpCas9-reactive effector T cells were reported to be mitigated in vitro by SpCas9-reactive regulatory T cells.

Healthy humans were used as donors in the study. Notes on this clone: This clone's antigen is unknown. Per-base quality was not reported, and no clone a single base away is much larger than it.

Receptors were amplified or captured by the immunoSEQ multiplex PCR assay. The clones in this table, taken by TCRdb from immuneACCESS, are in-frame only. Not every clone is retained; where verified, under half of the shortfall comes from an unresolved V gene, and the cause of the rest is unknown. The sample table holds 15,000 or so clones, of which roughly 89% were seen once. Roughly 2% of the sample is in the top ten clones. From the germline V gene (reference sequence), CDR1 is LNHDA and CDR2 is SQIVND. V loses 5 bases of germline sequence and J loses 3 bases, and the interval between the two ends is 13 bases. From cysteine to phenylalanine, the CDR3 is 14 amino acids long. Kept here is only the CDR3 DNA, which spans 42 bases and is read in frame from base 1.

The sequence is built from TRBV19 and TRBJ2-5; the D gene may be TRBD1 or TRBD2, since each aligns over 5 bases. This sequence originates from a human donor in good health. The specimen was Tregs (CD4+, CD25+, CD127-, CD137-, CD154-) from PBMCs; culture status not recorded. At the DNA level, the sequence is TGTGCCAGTAGTCCATCTCGAGGGGAAGAGACCCAGTACTTC. This encodes CASSPSRGEETQYF.